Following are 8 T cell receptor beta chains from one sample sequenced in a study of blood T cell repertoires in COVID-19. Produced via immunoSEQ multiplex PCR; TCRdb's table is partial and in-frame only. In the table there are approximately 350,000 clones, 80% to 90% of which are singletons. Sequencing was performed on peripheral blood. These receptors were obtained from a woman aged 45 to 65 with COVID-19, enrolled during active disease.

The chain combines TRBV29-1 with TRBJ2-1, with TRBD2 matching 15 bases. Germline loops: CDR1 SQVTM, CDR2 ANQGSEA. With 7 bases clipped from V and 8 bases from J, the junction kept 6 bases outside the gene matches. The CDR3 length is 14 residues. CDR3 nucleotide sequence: TGCAGCGGGCGGACTAGCGGGAGGGGTGATGAGCAGTTCTTC. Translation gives CSGRTSGRGDEQFF.

CDR3 sequence: CASSLLGSGGETQYF. CDR3 in DNA: TGTGCCAGCAGCTTATTGGGTAGCGGAGGGGAGACCCAGTACTTC. This chain connects TRBV7-3 to TRBJ2-5; possibly TRBD2 for D (6 bases). V was trimmed by 2 bases and J by 5 bases, leaving 15 bases between them. From germline, CDR1 is SGHTA and CDR2 FQGTGA. The CDR3 extends over 15 amino acids.

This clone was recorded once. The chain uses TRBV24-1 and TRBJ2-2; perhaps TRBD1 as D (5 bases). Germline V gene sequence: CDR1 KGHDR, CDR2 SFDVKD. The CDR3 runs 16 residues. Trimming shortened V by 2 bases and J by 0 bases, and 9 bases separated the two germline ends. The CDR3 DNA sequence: TGTGCCACCAGTGATTCACAGGTCACGAACACCGGGGAGCTGTTTTTT. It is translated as CATSDSQVTNTGELFF.

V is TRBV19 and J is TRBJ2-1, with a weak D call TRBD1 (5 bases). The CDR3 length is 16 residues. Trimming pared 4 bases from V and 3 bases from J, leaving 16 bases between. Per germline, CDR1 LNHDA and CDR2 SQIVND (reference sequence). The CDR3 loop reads CASSTLTGPYYNEQFF. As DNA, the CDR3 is TGTGCCAGTAGTACCCTAACAGGTCCGTACTACAATGAGCAGTTCTTC.

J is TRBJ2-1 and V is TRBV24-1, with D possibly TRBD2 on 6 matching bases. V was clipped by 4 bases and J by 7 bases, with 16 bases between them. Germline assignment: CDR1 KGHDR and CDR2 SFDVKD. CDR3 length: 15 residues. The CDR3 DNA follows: TGTGCCACCAGTGACCCTACGGGACTGTTTAATGAGCAGTTCTTC. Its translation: CATSDPTGLFNEQFF.

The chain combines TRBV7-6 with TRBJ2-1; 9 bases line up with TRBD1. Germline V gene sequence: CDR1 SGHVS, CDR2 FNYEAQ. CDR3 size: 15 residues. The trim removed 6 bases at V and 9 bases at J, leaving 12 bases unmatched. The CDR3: CASRDTGGPRGEQFF. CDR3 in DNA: TGTGCCAGCAGAGATACAGGGGGCCCAAGGGGTGAGCAGTTCTTC.

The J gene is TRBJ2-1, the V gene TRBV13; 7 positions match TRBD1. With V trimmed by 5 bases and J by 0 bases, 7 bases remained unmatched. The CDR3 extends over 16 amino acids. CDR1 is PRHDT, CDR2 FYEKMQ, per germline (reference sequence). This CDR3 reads CASSPRGGNSYNEQFF. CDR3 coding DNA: TGTGCCAGCAGCCCCAGAGGGGGCAACTCCTACAATGAGCAGTTCTTC.

In DNA form, the CDR3 reads TGTGCCAGCTCACCAAGGGACAGGGGGGCTCAGCCCCAGCATTTT. It translates to CASSPRDRGAQPQHF. V and J are TRBV18 and TRBJ1-5, with TRBD1 identical over 11 bases. The CDR3 extends over 15 amino acids. Germline lookup yields CDR1 KGHSH and CDR2 LQKENI. V shed 2 bases, J shed 6 bases, and the junction held 3 bases outside the gene matches.